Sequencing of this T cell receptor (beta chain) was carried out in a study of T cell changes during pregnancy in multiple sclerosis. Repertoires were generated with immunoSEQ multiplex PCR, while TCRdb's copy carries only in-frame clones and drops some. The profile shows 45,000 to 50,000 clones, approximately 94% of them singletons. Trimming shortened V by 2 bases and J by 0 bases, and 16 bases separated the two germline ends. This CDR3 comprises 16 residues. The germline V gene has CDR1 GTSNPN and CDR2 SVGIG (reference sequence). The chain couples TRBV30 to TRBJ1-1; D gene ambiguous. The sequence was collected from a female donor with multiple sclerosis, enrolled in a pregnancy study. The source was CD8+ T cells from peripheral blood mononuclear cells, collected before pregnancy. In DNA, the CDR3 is TGTGCCTGGAGTCTGGCAGGTTCCTTAATGAACACTGAAGCTTTCTTT. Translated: CAWSLAGSLMNTEAFF.